This TCR beta chain was captured by sequencing in a study of T cell responses to AZD1222 COVID-19 vaccine. Study-level points and caveats: Baseline serology detected seropositivity in only 6 or 7 AZD1222 recipients. Clonal diversity was possibly underestimated; the donors were predominantly white British and more often female. Samples come after the peak T cell response, not at day 14.

Germline CDR1 is SGHTA and CDR2 is FQGTGA. Trimming cost V 0 bases and J 0 bases, with 3 bases left between them. The CDR3 consists of 13 residues. Using immunoSEQ multiplex PCR, the repertoire was profiled, and TCRdb retains in-frame clones only, with some absent. The profile shows about 81,000 clones, around nine tenths of them singletons. The study pooled second doses at about 4 or about 12 weeks. On this clone itself: The target antigen is unknown.

The chain joins TRBV7-3 to TRBJ2-7; D is unclear. This material consisted of peripheral blood, taken 28 days after the second AZD1222 dose. The clonotype was recovered from an adult who received the AZD1222 COVID-19 vaccine. CDR3 DNA sequence: TGTGCCAGCAGCTTAACTAGCTCCTACGAGCAGTACTTC. Protein product: CASSLTSSYEQYF.